This record covers a single T cell receptor (beta chain). This clonotype was seen repeatedly, ten times or more. No cognate antigen has been identified for it. The record has no base qualities; no much larger clone is one base away. The treatment or condition label, read with the paper, signifies: in vitro stimulation with specific CMV peptide epitopes to enrich CMV-specific T cells. Inclusive of the bounding cysteine and phenylalanine, the CDR3 is 17 residues long. Only CDR3 DNA remains: 51 bases, in frame from the first base. Trimming takes 5 bases from V and 0 bases from J, and the germline ends sit 17 bases apart. The germline V gene (reference sequence) specifies SEHNR as CDR1 and FQNEAQ as CDR2. This sample was taken from a study of T cell repertoires in cytomegalovirus infection (dated by TCRdb to between 2018 and 2021). Looking at the study overall: Recently identified HLA-C-restricted CMV epitopes, whose presentation resists viral immunomodulation, were targeted by peptide stimulations together with well-studied HLA-B-restricted epitopes. The HLA type of each donor mattered for the analysis, because public TCR beta signatures pointed to carriage of CMV infection along with the matching HLA type. The paper as a whole reports these results and caveats: The ex vivo response was dominated by HLA-C-restricted CMV-specific TCR beta clonotypes, which also provided the single most frequent clonotype in two of eight donors. In both this cohort and an independent roughly 350-donor cohort, the cumulative frequency of public TCR beta family members distinguished carriers of CMV infection plus the relevant HLA type.

The sequencer listed for this sample is Illumina HiSeq 1500. TCRdb reran the public reads through fastp at Q25 and MiXCR, keeping productive beta chains. CDR3 protein sequences are deduplicated, and each keeps its most common genes and DNA. The sample table contains about 890,000 distinct CDR3 sequences; only one count was recorded for 31% of them. Jointly, the top ten make up roughly 13% of the sample. The material was cultured CD8+ T cells from PBMCs, obtained from culture after CMV antigen stimulation. The TCR sequence derives from a human donor in good health (CMV status not recorded). Some clones in this sample may be carry-over from other donors' samples. This chain is built from TRBV7-9 and TRBJ1-3; the D gene is perhaps TRBD1, from 5 matching bases. The DNA sequence follows: TGTGCCAGCAGCCGTTCGGGGGTCGGGCACTCTGGAAACACCATATATTTT. Translated, this is CASSRSGVGHSGNTIYF.